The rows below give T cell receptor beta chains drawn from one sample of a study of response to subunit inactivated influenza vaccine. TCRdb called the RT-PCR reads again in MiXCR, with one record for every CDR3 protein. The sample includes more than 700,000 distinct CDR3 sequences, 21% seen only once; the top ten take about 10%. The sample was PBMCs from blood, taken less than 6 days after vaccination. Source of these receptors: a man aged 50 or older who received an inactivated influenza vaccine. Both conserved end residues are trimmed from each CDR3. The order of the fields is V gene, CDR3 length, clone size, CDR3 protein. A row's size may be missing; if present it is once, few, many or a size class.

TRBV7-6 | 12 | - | ASSPPDRGNEQF
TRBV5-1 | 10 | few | ASGRQQETQY
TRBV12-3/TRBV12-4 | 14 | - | ASSSNSGSGTGELF
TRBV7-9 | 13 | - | ASTTRGNSLPEQY
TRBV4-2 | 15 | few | ASSQVASGGGTDTQY
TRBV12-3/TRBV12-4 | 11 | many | ASSVEGATEAF
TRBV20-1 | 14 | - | SASSLLAREPYEQY
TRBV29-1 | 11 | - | SVSQGAGYEQY
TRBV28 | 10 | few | ASSSSTREQF
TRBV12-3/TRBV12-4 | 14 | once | ASSQPLAGDYNEQF